The clone carrying this T cell receptor (beta chain) is labeled medium-sized. The data stem from a study of graft-versus-host responses after intestinal transplantation. The method was immunoSEQ multiplex PCR; TCRdb's version includes in-frame clones alone and lacks a portion of them. This table holds thousands of clones, approximately 30% found once. The CDR3 has 16 residues. V was cut by 3 bases and J by 6 bases, with 21 bases left in between. Germline V lookup: CDR1 LNHNV, CDR2 YYDKDF (reference sequence). The V call is TRBV15, the J call TRBJ2-7; D is possibly TRBD1 (6 bases). The sequences come from alloreactive CD4+ T cells from a mixed lymphocyte reaction culture, collected before intestinal transplant. Subset: CFSE-low proliferating T cells sorted from roughly six-day pre-transplant mixed lymphocyte reaction (GvH or HvG direction). The clonotype comes from a human patient who received an intestinal transplant. CDR3 DNA sequence: TGTGCCACCAGCAGTGGGCTGACAGGCGCGAGAAGCGAGCAGTACTTC. This sequence encodes CATSSGLTGARSEQYF.